This T cell receptor (beta chain) was identified in a study of early T cells in non-severe SARS-CoV-2 infection (dated by TCRdb to the early 2020s). For context, the study as a whole: Because TCR sequencing was done on bulk RNA from unsorted whole blood, the alpha and beta chains could not be paired.

Libraries were constructed by 5' RACE. The instrument was a NextSeq 500. In the TCR library protocol, unique molecular identifiers were attached to individual cDNA molecules to correct for PCR bias and sequencing error. Both TCR alpha and beta chains were sequenced, and tight co-correlation was observed between alpha and beta sequence abundances in each sample. Per the source publication's procedure: Decombinator V4 was used to perform V gene, J gene and CDR3 annotation of TCR sequences. Expanded TCRs were defined as changing significantly between any two time points under a Poisson model with p below 0.0001. TCR abundances were normalised to the total number of TCRs sequenced in each sample and reported as counts per million. TRAV1-2 paired with TRAJ12, TRAJ20 or TRAJ33 defined MAIT TCRs, while TRAV10 paired with TRAJ18 defined iNKT TCRs. VDJdb, accessed 1 November 2021, was searched for CMV, EBV and SARS-CoV-2 annotated TCRs, excluding TCRs annotated for multiple antigens. Using fastp at Q25 and MiXCR, TCRdb reprocessed the public reads and kept productive beta chains. When rows share a CDR3 protein, they turn into one entry using the most common DNA and genes. The V and J calls here are based on TCRdb, not the publication. This sample lists roughly 30,000 distinct CDR3 sequences; approximately 6% were detected once. The biggest ten clones account for 34% of the sample.

Study-wide findings and limitations: VDJdb matching was skewed toward anti-spike CD8 responses and likely underestimated virus-specific expansions, missing private and CD4 specificities.

There are 13 amino acids in the CDR3, from cysteine to phenylalanine inclusive. Just the 39-base CDR3 DNA is kept, in frame starting at base 1. V and J are trimmed by 7 bases and 6 bases, and the gene matches miss 1 base of the junction. According to the germline V gene, CDR1 reads SQVTM and CDR2 reads ANQGSEA. The study was a case-control design nested within a healthcare worker cohort in London, UK, with weekly nasopharyngeal swab PCR tests and blood sampling. Between 23 and 31 March 2020, the week of the UK lockdown, healthcare workers were enrolled and then followed up weekly for as long as 16 weeks. Regarding this clonotype: Its antigen is not yet known. The record has no base qualities; no much larger clone is one base away.

The sequenced sample was whole blood, obtained at baseline. The rearranged segments are TRBV29-1 and TRBJ2-1, with 15 junctional bases fitting TRBD2. The clonotype originates from an adult who was a healthcare worker with PCR-confirmed SARS-CoV-2 infection or an uninfected control (not recorded which). This receptor carries the CDR3 CSAGLAGGNEQFF. The nucleotide sequence is given as TGCAGCGCGGGACTAGCGGGGGGCAATGAGCAGTTCTTC.